This T cell receptor beta chain was captured by sequencing in a study of T cells expressing NK-cell markers (dated by TCRdb to 2018 to 2021). Some background on the complete study: Three sorted T-cell subsets (CD3+CD56+NKG2C+, CD3+CD56+NKG2C- and CD3+CD56-NKG2C+) from several donors had their TCR beta-chain repertoires profiled. Seven of the eight sequenced donors were HCMV-seropositive and one was HCMV-seronegative. The study sequenced eight donors, all healthy volunteers chosen at random: three men and five women. Illumina HiSeq 2000/2500, MiSeq or NextSeq was used to sequence libraries as 2 x 150 bp reads.

To determine HCMV serostatus, a commercial ELISA kit was used to detect HCMV-specific IgG in serum. Peripheral blood mononuclear cells were isolated from blood by Ficoll density gradient centrifugation. A word on this clonotype: The clone's antigen remains unknown.

Sequencing used an Illumina HiSeq 2000. TCR beta cDNA libraries were made by 5'RACE template switching that added a universal primer site and unique molecular identifiers. cDNA synthesis was primed from the TCR beta constant segment, followed by two successive PCR amplification steps. In the source study's methods: MIGEC was used to demultiplex reads and group reads by UMI, and MiTCR was used to assemble and quantify clonotypes. To exclude erroneous sequences, only TCR cDNA sequences supported by at least two reads were retained. The tcR package was used for downstream repertoire analysis, with clonotypes matched between fractions based on CDR3 nucleotide sequence plus V segment. VDJmatch was used to annotate antigen specificity against VDJdb, with one amino acid substitution in CDR3 permitted. TCRdb reprocessed the reads and lists each CDR3 protein sequence as a single entry, with no DNA. The V and J calls here are based on TCRdb, not the publication. The sample's own table lists a few hundred thousand distinct CDR3 sequences. The leading ten clones occupy roughly 5.2% of the sample.

The germline V gene (reference sequence) sets CDR1 to LNHDA and CDR2 to SQIVND. CDR3 length: 14 amino acids, cysteine to phenylalanine. The protein alone is recorded here. What the work shows at the level of the full study, not this receptor alone: It remained unclear whether the expanded NKG2C-expressing T cell clones were specific for HCMV antigens. Those dominant clonotypes were again the most abundant among CD3+CD56-NKG2C+ cells in a handful of donors, at about 25-60.1%. In several donors, the dominant CD3+CD56+NKG2C+ clonotypes were found to rank among the top 10 CD8+ clonotypes and to make up roughly 1.0-7.0% of CD8+ T cells.

The sequence derives from a man aged 18-70 years in good health. This sequence uses TRBV19 and TRBJ2-2; TCRdb proposes TRBD1, but this gene call is untestable without DNA. Source material: blood T cells: a sorted CD56 or NKG2C T cell subset, CD4+ or CD8+ T cells, or bulk PBMC T cells (not recorded which). For the CDR3, the sequence is CASTLDRRTGELFF.